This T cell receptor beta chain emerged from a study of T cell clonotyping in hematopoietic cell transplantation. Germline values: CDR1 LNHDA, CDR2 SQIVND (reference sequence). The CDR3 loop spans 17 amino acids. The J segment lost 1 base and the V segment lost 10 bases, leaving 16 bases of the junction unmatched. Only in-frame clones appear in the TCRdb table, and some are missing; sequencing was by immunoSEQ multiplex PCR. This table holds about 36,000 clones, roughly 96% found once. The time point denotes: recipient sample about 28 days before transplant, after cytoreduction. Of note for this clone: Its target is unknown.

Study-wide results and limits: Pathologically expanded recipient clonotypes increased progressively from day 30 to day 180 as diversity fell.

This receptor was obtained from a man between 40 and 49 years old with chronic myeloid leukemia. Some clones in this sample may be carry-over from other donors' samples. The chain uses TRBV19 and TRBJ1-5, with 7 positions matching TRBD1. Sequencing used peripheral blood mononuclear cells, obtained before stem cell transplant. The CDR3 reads CATGILRGIGSNQPQHF. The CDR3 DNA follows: TGTGCCACGGGAATCCTCAGGGGGATCGGGAGCAATCAGCCCCAGCATTTT.